The present T cell receptor beta chain was sequenced within a study of blood T cell repertoires in COVID-19 (TCRdb year 2020). Some background on the complete study: Samples covering the acute and convalescent phases of COVID-19 were provided by collaborators in the United States, Italy and Spain. The prospective study material was composed of cDNA or gDNA derived from T cells, B-cell-depleted T cells, or PBMCs. The dataset comprised deeply sampled blood TCRbeta repertoires from subjects exposed to, actively infected with, or recovered from COVID-19. A freely available public database, intended as a resource for researchers studying the immune response to SARS-CoV-2, is where the repertoires were released. The samples were drawn from two sources: the first 160 participants of the ongoing ImmuneRACE study, and about 1,300 subjects contributed by 6 global collaborators. Sample metadata almost always included a de-identified subject ID, COVID-19 status, age in years and sex. HLA class I and class II types, where available, came from metadata supplied by the sample provider rather than from assay-based typing. General findings and caveats noted by the study authors: The amount of clinical and demographic metadata varied by source and participant and was provided uncurated.

V ends up 4 bases short and J 3 bases short, with an unmatched junction base count of 8. The CDR3 sequence holds 15 residues, the cysteine and phenylalanine included. Only the CDR3 part of the read is kept: 45 bases, read in frame from the first base. CDR1 and CDR2 were assigned from the germline V gene as SGHTA and FQGNSA. TCRbeta CDR3 regions were amplified from genomic DNA using the immunoSEQ Assay, a bias-controlled multiplex PCR. The study's own analysis went as follows. The number of nucleated cells in each sample was estimated from the amplification of reference gene primers within the assay. To quantify the absolute abundance of each unique TCRbeta CDR3 rearrangement, sequence reads were collapsed and filtered. For each sample, productive Simpson clonality was calculated as the square root of Simpson's diversity index across productive rearrangements. As stored in TCRdb, this immuneACCESS dataset retains in-frame rearrangements with V and J assigned. A fraction of the clones does not appear; measured against another copy, unresolved V genes explain less than half of the discrepancy, and the remainder lacks a known reason. V and J calls and clone size are given by that table; D and trimming were obtained from the DNA. The sample yields around 99,000 clones; more than 65% were counted once. The ten largest make up around 18% of the sample.

Comment on this clone: No antigen is known for it. Per-base quality was not reported, and no clone a single base away is much larger than it.

Each collaborating institution followed its own protocols to collect whole blood in K2EDTA tubes. For TCRbeta analysis, collaborators shipped samples in one of three forms: frozen whole blood, isolated PBMCs, or DNA extracted from either of those sample types. The chain is made from TRBV7-2 and TRBJ2-7; TRBD2 aligns with 8 central bases. This clonotype was obtained from a woman aged 80 or over with active or convalescent COVID-19. Material: peripheral blood. In nucleotides, the sequence is TGTGCCAGCAGCTACACCCCCGGGACTAGCTACGAGCAGTACTTC. Translation gives CASSYTPGTSYEQYF.